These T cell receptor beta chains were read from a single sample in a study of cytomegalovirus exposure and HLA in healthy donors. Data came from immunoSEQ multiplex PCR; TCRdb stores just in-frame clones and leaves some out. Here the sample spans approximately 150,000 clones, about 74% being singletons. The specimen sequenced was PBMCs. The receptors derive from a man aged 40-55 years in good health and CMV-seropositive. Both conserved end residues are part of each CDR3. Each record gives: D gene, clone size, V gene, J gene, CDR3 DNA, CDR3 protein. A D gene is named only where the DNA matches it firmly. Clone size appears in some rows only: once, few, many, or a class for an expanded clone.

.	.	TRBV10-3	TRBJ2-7	TGTGCCATCAGTGGGGAGTACGAGCAGTACTTC	CAISGEYEQYF
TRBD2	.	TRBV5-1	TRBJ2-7	TGCGCCAGCAGCGCGACTAGCGGGAGCATTGCCTACGAGCAGTACTTC	CASSATSGSIAYEQYF
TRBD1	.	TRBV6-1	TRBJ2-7	TGTGCCAGCGGACAGGGACTCGGTTCCGGGGAGCAGTACTTC	CASGQGLGSGEQYF
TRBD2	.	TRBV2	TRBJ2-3	TGTGCCAGCAAGCGACTAGCGGGAGCTCCAGATACGCAGTATTTT	CASKRLAGAPDTQYF
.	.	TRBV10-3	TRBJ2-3	TGTGCCATCAGGAGGGTAGCTTACACAGATACGCAGTATTTT	CAIRRVAYTDTQYF
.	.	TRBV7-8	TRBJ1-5	TGTGCCAGCAGCTTGGAACAGAGTAGTCAGCCCCAGCATTTT	CASSLEQSSQPQHF
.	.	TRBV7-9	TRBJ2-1	TGTGCCAGCAGCTTAGCGGGGGCTCGGAATGAGCAGTTCTTC	CASSLAGARNEQFF
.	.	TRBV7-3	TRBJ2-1	TGTGCCAGCAGCCCGGGACAAAACAATGAGCAGTTCTTC	CASSPGQNNEQFF
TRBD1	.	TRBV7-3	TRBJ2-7	TGTGCCAGCAGCCGTGGACAGGGGATGGCGGAGCAGTACTTC	CASSRGQGMAEQYF
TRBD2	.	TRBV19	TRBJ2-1	TGTGCCAGTAGTATCTTGTTAGCGGGAGGGTCCCCCTACAATGAGCAGTTCTTC	CASSILLAGGSPYNEQFF
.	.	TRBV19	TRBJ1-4	TGTGCCAGTAGCCGGTCCCCTGCAACTAATGAAAAACTGTTTTTT	CASSRSPATNEKLFF
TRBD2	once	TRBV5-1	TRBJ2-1	TGCGCCAGCAACCCCGGGGCCCCCGAAAAAACTAGCGGGAGAATCTCCTACAATGAGCAGTTCTTC	CASNPGAPEKTSGRISYNEQFF
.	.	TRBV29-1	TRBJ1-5	TGCAGCGTCGAGGAGAATAGCAATCAGCCCCAGCATTTT	CSVEENSNQPQHF
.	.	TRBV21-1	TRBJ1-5	TGTGCCAGCAGTAAACAGGGGGCAGGGCAGCCCCAGCATTTT	CASSKQGAGQPQHF
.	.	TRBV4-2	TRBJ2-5	TGTGCCAGCAGCCAAGCTCGCGATTCCCAGTACTTC	CASSQARDSQYF
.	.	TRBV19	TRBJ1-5	TGTGCCAGTAGTATCGGTCCTCCAGGGCATCAGCCCCAGCATTTT	CASSIGPPGHQPQHF
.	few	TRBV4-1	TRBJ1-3	TGCGCCAGCAGCCAAGGGATCCTTCGGAGGGCTCTGGGAAACACCATATATTTT	CASSQGILRRALGNTIYF
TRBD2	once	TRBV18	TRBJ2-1	TGTGCCAGCTCACCACGAGGTAGCGGGAGTTCTTATGAGCAGTTCTTC	CASSPRGSGSSYEQFF
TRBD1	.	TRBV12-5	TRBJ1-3	TGTGCTAGTGGTTTGTTCGAAACAGGGGCAGGGAACACCATATATTTT	CASGLFETGAGNTIYF
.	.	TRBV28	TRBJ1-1	TGTGCCAGCAGTTTAGCCTCCGGGCGGGGGCCAGAAGCTTTCTTT	CASSLASGRGPEAFF
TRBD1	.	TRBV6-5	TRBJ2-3	TGTGCCAGCAGTACCGGACAGGGGGCGGCAGATACGCAGTATTTT	CASSTGQGAADTQYF
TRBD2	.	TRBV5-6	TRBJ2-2	TGTGCCAGCAGCTTGGGGACTAGCGGGGAGCTGTTTTTT	CASSLGTSGELFF
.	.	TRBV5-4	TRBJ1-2	TGTGCCAGCAGCCAACCTTCGGGACGGCGGGGTGGCTACACCTTC	CASSQPSGRRGGYTF
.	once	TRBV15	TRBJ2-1	TGTGCCACCAGCAGATCACGGGGTTACAATGAGCAGTTCTTC	CATSRSRGYNEQFF
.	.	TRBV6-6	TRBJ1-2	TGTGCCAGCAGTTACGGACAGAGGAACTATGGCTACACCTTC	CASSYGQRNYGYTF
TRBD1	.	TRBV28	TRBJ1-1	TGTGCCACCAGGGGGGGGTTTTACACTGAAGCTTTCTTT	CATRGGFYTEAFF